This T cell receptor (beta chain) was identified during a study of blood T cell repertoires in COVID-19. Overall study context: Samples taken during acute and convalescent COVID-19 were collected in the United States, Italy and Spain. Nucleic acid was either cDNA or gDNA, and it came from T cells, B-cell-depleted T cells, or PBMCs.

Original analysis: Reference gene primer amplification in the assay estimated nucleated cell counts. TCRdb keeps only in-frame clones here, not all; method: immunoSEQ multiplex PCR. V, J and clone size are taken as reported in that table, and D and trimming were inferred from the DNA itself. The sample carries about 240,000 clones, roughly 81% recorded once. This CDR3 spans 18 amino acids. Germline CDR1 MNHNS, CDR2 SASEGT. Trimming removed 3 bases at V and 0 bases at J, with 18 bases between. The chain employs TRBV6-1 and TRBJ2-1; possibly TRBD2 for D (5 bases). The sequenced material came from peripheral blood. This clonotype was sampled from a man aged 45-65 years with acute or convalescent COVID-19. CDR3 nucleotides: TGTGCCAGCAGTGACCTCCCACTTGAGGAGGCCTCCTACAATGAGCAGTTCTTC. Its protein is CASSDLPLEEASYNEQFF.